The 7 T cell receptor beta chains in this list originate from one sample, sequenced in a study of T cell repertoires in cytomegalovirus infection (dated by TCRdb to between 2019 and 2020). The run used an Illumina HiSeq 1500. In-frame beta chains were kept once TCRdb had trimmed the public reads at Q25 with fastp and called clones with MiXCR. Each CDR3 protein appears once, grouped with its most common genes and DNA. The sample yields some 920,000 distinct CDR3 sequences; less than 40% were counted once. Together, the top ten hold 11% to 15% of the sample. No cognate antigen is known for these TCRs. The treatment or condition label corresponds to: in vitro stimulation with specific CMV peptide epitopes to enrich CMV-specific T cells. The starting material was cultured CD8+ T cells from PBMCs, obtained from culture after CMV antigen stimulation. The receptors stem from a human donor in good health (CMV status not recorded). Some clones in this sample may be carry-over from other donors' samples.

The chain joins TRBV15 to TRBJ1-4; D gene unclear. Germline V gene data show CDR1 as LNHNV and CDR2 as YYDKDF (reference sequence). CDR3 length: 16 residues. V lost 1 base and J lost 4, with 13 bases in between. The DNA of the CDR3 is TGTGCCACCAGCAGAGTCAGGAGCGACCTTAATGAAAAACTGTTTTTT. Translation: CATSRVRSDLNEKLFF.

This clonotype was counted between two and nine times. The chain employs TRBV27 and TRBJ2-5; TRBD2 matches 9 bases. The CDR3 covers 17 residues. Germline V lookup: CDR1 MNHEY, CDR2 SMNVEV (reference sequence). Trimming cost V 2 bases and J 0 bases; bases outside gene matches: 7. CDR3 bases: TGTGCCAGCAGTTTAATCGCTAGCGGGGCCAACCAAGAGACCCAGTACTTC. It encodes CASSLIASGANQETQYF.

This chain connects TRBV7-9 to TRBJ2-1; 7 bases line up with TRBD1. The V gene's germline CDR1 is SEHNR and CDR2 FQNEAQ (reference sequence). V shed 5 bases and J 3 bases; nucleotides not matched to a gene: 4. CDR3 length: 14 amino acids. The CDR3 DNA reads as TGTGCCAGCAGCCGACAGGGTTACTACAATGAGCAGTTCTTC. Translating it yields CASSRQGYYNEQFF.

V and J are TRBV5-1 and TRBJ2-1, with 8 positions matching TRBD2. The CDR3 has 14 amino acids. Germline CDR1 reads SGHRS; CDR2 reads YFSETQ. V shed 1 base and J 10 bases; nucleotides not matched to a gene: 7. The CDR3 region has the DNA TGCGCCAGCAGCTTGCGGGGGGGGCGGACGGAGCAGTTCTTC. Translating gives CASSLRGGRTEQFF. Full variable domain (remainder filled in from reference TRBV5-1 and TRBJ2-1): KAGVTQTPRYLIKTRGQQVTLSCSPISGHRSVSWYQQTPGQGLQFLFEYFSETQRNKGNFPGRFSGRQFSNSRSEMNVSTLELGDSALYLCASSLRGGRTEQFFGPGTRLTVL.

The CDR3 nucleotides read TGCAGCGTTCCGGACAGGGGGAACTATGGCTACACCTTC. Translated: CSVPDRGNYGYTF. J is TRBJ1-2 and V is TRBV29-1, with 10 bases aligning to TRBD1. V lost 5 bases to trimming and J lost 2 bases; unmatched junction nucleotides: 2. The length of the CDR3 is 13 residues. Germline V gene sequence: CDR1 SQVTM, CDR2 ANQGSEA. Full variable domain (rest looked up from reference TRBV29-1 and TRBJ1-2): SAVISQKPSRDICQRGTSLTIQCQVDSQVTMMFWYRQQPGQSLTLIATANQGSEATYESGFVIDKFPISRPNLTFSTLTVSNMSPEDSSIYLCSVPDRGNYGYTFGSGTRLTVV.

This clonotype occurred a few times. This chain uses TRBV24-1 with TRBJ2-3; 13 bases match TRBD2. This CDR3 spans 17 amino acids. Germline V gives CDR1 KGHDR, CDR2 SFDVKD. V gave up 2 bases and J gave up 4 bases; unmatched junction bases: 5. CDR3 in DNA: TGTGCCACCAGTGATTGGGGACTAGCGGGGTCATCAGATACGCAGTATTTT. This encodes CATSDWGLAGSSDTQYF.

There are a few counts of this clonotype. CDR3 in amino acids: CAILRDSNEKLFF. In nucleotides, the CDR3 is TGTGCCATCCTCCGGGACAGTAATGAAAAACTGTTTTTT. V usage is TRBV12-3 or TRBV12-4 and J usage is TRBJ1-4; 7 bases are shared with TRBD1. Losses at the gene ends were 10 bases for V and 4 bases for J; bases not matched to a gene: 6. The CDR3 consists of 13 residues.